The 11 T cell receptor beta chains below come from one sample, sequenced in a study of blood T cell repertoires in COVID-19. Assay: immunoSEQ multiplex PCR; the TCRdb copy retains only in-frame clones and omits some. The sample holds approximately 290,000 clones, about 85% seen once. Sequenced input: peripheral blood. The source is a young man with active or convalescent COVID-19.

V is TRBV5-1 and J is TRBJ2-1; TRBD2 aligns across 8 bases. Per the germline V gene, CDR1 is SGHRS and CDR2 is YFSETQ. The CDR3 length is 15 residues. Trimming at V came to 7 bases and at J to 4 bases, leaving 10 bases not matched to a gene. In DNA, the CDR3 is TGCGCCAGCCGACTAGCGCAACCTGTATACAATGAGCAGTTCTTC. It translates to CASRLAQPVYNEQFF.

The genes are TRBV5-4 and TRBJ2-1; maybe TRBD2 (6 bases). Germline V gene sequence: CDR1 SGHNT, CDR2 YYREEE (reference sequence). The V and J ends lost 0 bases and 0 bases respectively, with 13 bases between them. CDR3 size: 17 residues. The CDR3 DNA is TGTGCCAGCAGCTTGGTGCTTGGGGGGAGCTCCTACAATGAGCAGTTCTTC. Encoded protein: CASSLVLGGSSYNEQFF.

Worth noting for this clone: The sample holds other DNA sequences that translate to the same CDR3. V is TRBV27 and J is TRBJ1-3, with D hard to call. With 0 bases removed from V and 0 bases from J, the gap between germline ends came to 3 bases. CDR1 MNHEY and CDR2 SMNVEV come from the germline V gene (reference sequence). This CDR3 has 14 residues. The CDR3 loop reads CASSLSSSGNTIYF. CDR3 nucleotide sequence: TGTGCCAGCAGTTTATCCAGCTCTGGAAACACCATATATTTT.

This rearrangement joins TRBV5-6 to TRBJ1-1, with a weak D call TRBD1 (6 bases). CDR1 is SGHDT, CDR2 YYEEEE, per germline. The CDR3 totals 15 residues. V was clipped by 0 bases and J by 3 bases, with 12 bases between them. CDR3 sequence reads: CASSLGGGRDTEAFF. The DNA for the CDR3 is TGTGCCAGCAGCTTGGGCGGGGGCCGGGACACTGAAGCTTTCTTT.

The chain carries TRBV5-1 and TRBJ2-2; the match to TRBD2 covers 7 bases. The CDR3 spans 15 residues. Trimming cost V 1 base and J 6 bases; bases outside gene matches: 6. Germline loops: CDR1 SGHRS, CDR2 YFSETQ. The CDR3 coding sequence is TGCGCCAGCAGCTTGAGGTCCCTAGCGGCCGGGGAGCTGTTTTTT. Its translation: CASSLRSLAAGELFF.

This sequence joins TRBV7-9 and TRBJ2-7, with TRBD1 identical over 9 bases. CDR3 size: 13 residues. Germline V lookup: CDR1 SEHNR, CDR2 FQNEAQ (reference sequence). Germline trimming cut 4 bases from V and 7 bases from J; bases unmatched to any gene: 5. This CDR3 is CASSSQGQGEQYF. In DNA, the CDR3 is TGTGCCAGCAGCTCACAGGGACAGGGAGAGCAGTACTTC.

The rearrangement uses TRBV24-1 and TRBJ2-5; 10 nucleotides match TRBD2. The CDR3 runs 15 residues. Germline trimming cut 4 bases from V and 9 bases from J; bases unmatched to any gene: 10. The germline V gene has CDR1 KGHDR and CDR2 SFDVKD. The CDR3 here is CATSDQPAGGGAQYF. DNA of the CDR3: TGTGCCACCAGTGACCAGCCAGCGGGAGGGGGGGCCCAGTACTTC.

The J gene is TRBJ1-1, the V gene TRBV6-5; 7 bases fit TRBD1. The CDR3 length is 14 residues. The junction had 6 bases not matched to a gene; V was cut back by 5 bases and J by 3 bases. Germline assignment: CDR1 MNHEY and CDR2 SVGAGI. CDR3 region: CASSPPQGDTEAFF. DNA of the CDR3: TGTGCCAGCAGTCCTCCTCAGGGGGACACTGAAGCTTTCTTT.

The CDR3 here is CASSHAGWETQYF. Here the CDR3 DNA reads TGTGCCAGCAGCCACGCAGGGTGGGAGACCCAGTACTTC. The chain is built from TRBV11-2 and TRBJ2-5; tentative D call: TRBD1 (5 bases). Trimming left V 5 bases short and J 5 bases short, with 12 bases between. CDR3 length equals 13 residues. Germline CDR1 and CDR2: SGHAT and FQNNGV. Variable domain in full (rest from reference TRBV11-2 and TRBJ2-5): EAGVAQSPRYKIIEKRQSVAFWCNPISGHATLYWYQQILGQGPKLLIQFQNNGVVDDSQLPKDRFSAERLKGVDSTLKIQPAKLEDSAVYLCASSHAGWETQYFGPGTRLLVL.

V is TRBV5-4 and J is TRBJ1-4; TRBD1 aligns across 9 bases. This CDR3 is built from 13 residues. Germline V lookup: CDR1 SGHNT, CDR2 YYREEE (reference sequence). The V gene end was trimmed by 7 bases and the J gene end by 4 bases; junction bases not matched to a gene: 2. The CDR3 loop is CASQDRGNEKLFF. The CDR3 DNA reads TGTGCCAGCCAGGACAGGGGTAATGAAAAACTGTTTTTT. Variable domain in full (rest from reference TRBV5-4 and TRBJ1-4): ETGVTQSPTHLIKTRGQQVTLRCSSQSGHNTVSWYQQALGQGPQFIFQYYREEENGRGNFPPRFSGLQFPNYSSELNVNALELDDSALYLCASQDRGNEKLFFGSGTQLSVL.

The chain recombines TRBV6-5 with TRBJ2-7, with TRBD2 matching over 9 bases. The germline V gene has CDR1 MNHEY and CDR2 SVGAGI. The CDR3 loop spans 11 amino acids. The J segment lost 6 bases and the V segment lost 10 bases, leaving 4 bases of the junction unmatched. CDR3 bases: TGTGCCACCGGGACTAGCTTCGAGCAGTACTTC. Amino acids: CATGTSFEQYF.